Listed here is a single T cell receptor beta chain. Antigen specificity is unknown. Sequencing was performed with immunoSEQ multiplex PCR; in TCRdb, only in-frame clones are kept and a portion is missing. The table records under 40,000 clones, 70% of them present only once. The record originates from a study of vaccination effects on CD4 cells after COVID-19. Study-level information: Using viral peptide pools, the ViraFEST assay grew out antigen-specific CD4+ T cells prior to sequencing. Participants received two doses of either the BNT162b2 or mRNA-1273 vaccine. Each well held 1.5 million to 2.5 million PBMC cultured with 7.5 to 10 ug/ml peptides and 9.5 to 10 IU/ml IL-2.

With more than nine days of culture completed, CD4+ T cells were isolated. Fresh IL-2-containing medium replaced half the medium on days 3 and 7. V shed 5 bases and J 2 bases; nucleotides not matched to a gene: 8. This CDR3 comprises 16 residues. From germline, CDR1 is SEHNR and CDR2 FQNEAQ (reference sequence). The chain combines TRBV7-9 with TRBJ2-7, with 11 bases aligning to TRBD2. The sequences come from CD4+ T cells from PBMCs cultured without peptide, collected before COVID-19 vaccination. This receptor was taken from a human donor who received a COVID-19 vaccine. CDR3 sequence reads: CASSPRIAGGTYEQYF. The CDR3 DNA is TGTGCCAGCAGCCCACGAATAGCGGGAGGGACCTACGAGCAGTACTTC.